Below, 8 T cell receptor beta chains from the same sample are listed, as sequenced in a study of early stage breast cancer tumors. Profiled with immunoSEQ multiplex PCR; TCRdb holds only in-frame clones, not every one. Here the sample spans some 28,000 clones, less than 75% being singletons. Sequenced: breast tumor tissue. The source is a person aged 45-60 years with breast cancer.

CDR3 coding DNA: TGCGCCAGCAGCCAAGATCCGGCGGGAGGAGGCCAAGAGACCCAGTACTTC. Protein product: CASSQDPAGGGQETQYF. The gene calls are TRBV4-3 and TRBJ2-5, with 8 bases that match TRBD2. The J segment lost 1 base and the V segment lost 0 bases, leaving 7 bases of the junction unmatched. Looked up from germline, CDR1 is LGHNA and CDR2 is YSLEER. The CDR3 extends over 17 amino acids.

This clone was detected ten times or more. The chain carries TRBV7-9 and TRBJ1-2; D uncertain. The CDR3 runs 10 residues. The V and J ends lost 3 bases and 10 bases respectively, with 6 bases between them. Germline V gene sequence: CDR1 SEHNR, CDR2 FQNEAQ (reference sequence). The CDR3 nucleotides read TGTGCCAGCAGCTTCGGTGACTACACCTTC. Its protein is CASSFGDYTF.

This clone occurred a few times. The CDR3 is CSVEGKLKWDTQYF. The CDR3 region has the DNA TGCAGCGTTGAAGGTAAACTGAAGTGGGATACGCAGTATTTT. The V call is TRBV29-1, the J call TRBJ2-3; D unclear. The ends were cut back, 1 base at V and 6 bases at J, with 14 bases in the middle. Germline CDR1 is SQVTM and CDR2 is ANQGSEA. The CDR3 consists of 14 residues.

This clone turned up a few times. This chain uses TRBV15 with TRBJ2-1, with D hard to call. The CDR3 is made up of 13 amino acids. CDR1 and CDR2 from the germline V gene are LNHNV and YYDKDF (reference sequence). Trimming cost V 1 base and J 8 bases, with 9 bases left between them. The CDR3 sequence: CATSRGEGYEQFF. CDR3 nucleotides: TGTGCCACCAGCAGAGGGGAAGGATATGAGCAGTTCTTC.

The chain joins TRBV27 to TRBJ2-7; D might be TRBD2 (6 bases). Germline CDR1 reads MNHEY; CDR2 reads SMNVEV (reference sequence). This CDR3 is built from 13 residues. The V and J ends lost 4 bases and 4 bases respectively, with 11 bases between them. The CDR3 spells CASSSPTRYEQYF. The CDR3 DNA reads TGTGCCAGCAGTTCCCCGACTAGATACGAGCAGTACTTC.

V usage is TRBV5-1 and J usage is TRBJ2-3; 12 nucleotides line up with TRBD2. The junction had 7 bases not matched to a gene; V was cut back by 4 bases and J by 4 bases. CDR3 size: 16 residues. Per germline, CDR1 SGHRS and CDR2 YFSETQ. The CDR3 coding sequence is TGCGCCAGCAGCCTTTTGACTAGCGGGAGCGCAGATACGCAGTATTTT. Translated, it gives CASSLLTSGSADTQYF.

This clone was picked up one time. V usage is TRBV5-3 and J usage is TRBJ1-2; 10 positions agree with TRBD1. TRBV5-3 is treated as an ORF (open reading frame) with a function not yet certain. J lost 5 bases, V lost 8 bases, and 6 bases had no gene match. The CDR3 spans 13 residues. The CDR3 coding sequence is TGTGCCAGCAGGACAGGGGGGCGATATGGCTACACCTTC. It specifies CASRTGGRYGYTF.

This chain links TRBV6-5 with TRBJ2-2; D possibly corresponds to TRBD2 (6 bases). CDR1 is MNHEY and CDR2 is SVGAGI in the germline V gene. Trimming removed 6 bases at V and 6 bases at J, with 17 bases between. This CDR3 spans 15 amino acids. The CDR3 here is CASSLTRPTAGELFF. The CDR3, as DNA: TGTGCCAGCAGCCTGACTAGGCCGACGGCCGGGGAGCTGTTTTTT.